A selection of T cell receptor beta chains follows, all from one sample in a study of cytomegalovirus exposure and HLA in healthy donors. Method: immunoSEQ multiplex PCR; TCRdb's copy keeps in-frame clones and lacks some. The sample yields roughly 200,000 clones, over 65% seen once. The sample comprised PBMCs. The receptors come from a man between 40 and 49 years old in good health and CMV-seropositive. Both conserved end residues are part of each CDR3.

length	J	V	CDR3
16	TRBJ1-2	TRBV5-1	CASSLALGTGGDGYTF
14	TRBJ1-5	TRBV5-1	CASSPGTGNQPQHF
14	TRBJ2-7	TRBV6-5	CASSDQLAGYEQYF
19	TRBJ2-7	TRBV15	CATSRDIPPTSGSGYEQYF
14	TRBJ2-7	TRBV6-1	CASSVAGAPYEQYF
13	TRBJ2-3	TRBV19	CASSAGSTDTQYF
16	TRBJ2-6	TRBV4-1	CASSQDWTTGANVLTF
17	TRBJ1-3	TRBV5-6	CASSSMTGAYTGATIYF
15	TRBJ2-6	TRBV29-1	CSVAYSGGGANVLTF
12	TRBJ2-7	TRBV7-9	CASSLSSYEQYF
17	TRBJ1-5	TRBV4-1	CASSPLTLMGLNQPQHF
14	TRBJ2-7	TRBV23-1	CANPSPGTGYEQYF
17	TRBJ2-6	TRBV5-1	CASSLQGVSSGANVLTF
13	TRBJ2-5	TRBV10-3	CAMGTVDGETQYF
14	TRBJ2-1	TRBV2	CASASGGARGEQFF
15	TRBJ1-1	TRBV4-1	CASSQFEVGTREAFF
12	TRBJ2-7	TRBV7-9	CASSLTPYEQYF
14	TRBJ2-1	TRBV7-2	CASSLVGTINEQFF
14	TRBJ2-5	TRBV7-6	CASSPPSGRETQYF
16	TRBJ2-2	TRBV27	CASIGRGALNTGELFF
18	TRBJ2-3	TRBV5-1	CASSPGLAGHRTADTQYF
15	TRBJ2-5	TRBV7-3	CASSGTSGGTETQYF